The sequence of this T cell receptor beta chain was determined in a study of ipilimumab plus nivolumab after autologous stem cell transplantation. Sequenced by immunoSEQ multiplex PCR; TCRdb stores in-frame clones only, minus some. The sample shows some 1,800 clones, around 81% of them seen only once. Comments on this clone: No antigen is known for it.

Patients got ipilimumab 1 mg/kg beginning 14 to 28 days post-transplant. Dosing: nivolumab 3 mg/kg IV, weeks 1, 4, 7, 10, then every two weeks to week 26. General study results and limits: The authors say TCR, Treg and microbiome findings warrant further study.

The clonotype comes from a female donor with multiple myeloma. The input for sequencing was PBMCs, taken in a trial of ipilimumab plus nivolumab as post-transplant consolidation.

This CDR3 reads CASSVTGGGAGHNEQFF. DNA of the CDR3: TGTGCCAGCAGCGTAACGGGAGGAGGAGCGGGACACAATGAGCAGTTCTTC. This chain links TRBV9 with TRBJ2-1; 7 bases match TRBD2. This CDR3 has 17 amino acids. The V and J ends lost 1 base and 5 bases, in that order; junction bases with no gene match: 12. CDR1 and CDR2 from the germline V gene are SGDLS and YYNGEE.